The source of this T cell receptor (beta chain) is a study of cytomegalovirus exposure and HLA in healthy donors. Whole-study findings and limits: Some public TCRs appeared in many individuals, while most sequences were rare.

CDR1 is SGHNT and CDR2 is YENEEA in the germline V gene. The CDR3 length is 15 residues. The junction had 7 bases not matched to a gene; V was cut back by 5 bases and J by 4 bases. Note on this clone: Its antigen is still unknown.

In the PCR, 60 Vbeta and 13 Jbeta primers were used. Sequencing was performed with immunoSEQ multiplex PCR; in TCRdb, only in-frame clones are kept and a portion is missing. The sample records under 200,000 clones, 70% to 90% being singletons. This chain connects TRBV11-3 to TRBJ2-1, with 8 bases identical to TRBD1. The sample was PBMCs. The TCR originated in a young man in good health and CMV-seropositive. The CDR3 spells CASSIGQGLYNEQFF. Written as DNA, the CDR3 is TGTGCCAGCAGCATCGGACAGGGTTTGTACAATGAGCAGTTCTTC.